The 26 T cell receptor beta chains given below trace back to one sample, sequenced in a study of Ad26.COV2.S vaccination and SARS-CoV-2 variants. Documented treatment: some 20 received Ad26.COV2.S at low or high dose, single or two shots; 5 received placebo; per-sample allocation not given. Repertoires come from day 63 after the first vaccine or placebo injection. Sequencing was performed with immunoSEQ multiplex PCR; in TCRdb, only in-frame clones are kept and a portion is missing. In the table there are about 680,000 clones, 80% to 90% of which are singletons. Material: peripheral blood, obtained in a trial of Ad26.COV2.S vaccine versus placebo. Every receptor here comes from a person aged 18 to 59 who received the Ad26.COV2.S COVID-19 vaccine or a placebo.

In its sample, this clone was seen a few times. The J gene is TRBJ1-5, the V gene TRBV2; D gene ambiguous. CDR1 and CDR2 from the germline V gene are SNHLY and FYNNEI. The CDR3 loop spans 12 amino acids. The V and J ends lost 6 bases and 5 bases respectively, with 8 bases between them. The CDR3 nucleotides read TGTGCCAGCAGGGTTAGTGATCAGCCCCAGCATTTT. Translating it yields CASRVSDQPQHF.

The chain is built from TRBV27 and TRBJ2-4; D ambiguous. Germline V gene data show CDR1 as MNHEY and CDR2 as SMNVEV (reference sequence). Trimming took 3 bases from V and 6 from J, leaving 15 bases between them. The length of the CDR3 is 15 residues. As DNA, the CDR3 is TGTGCCAGCAGTTTGACTCCTCAGTTGGGAAACATTCAGTACTTC. Encoded protein: CASSLTPQLGNIQYF.

This chain links TRBV30 with TRBJ1-1; possibly TRBD1 for D (6 bases). The CDR3 contains 12 residues. Deletions cut 7 bases from V and 5 bases from J, with 14 bases between. The V gene's germline CDR1 is GTSNPN and CDR2 SVGIG (reference sequence). CDR3 bases: TGTGCCTCACGGGGGGCTCGGACTGAAGCTTTCTTT. Its protein is CASRGARTEAFF.

A remark on this clone: Within the sample, other DNA sequences also encode this same CDR3. J is TRBJ2-3 and V is TRBV5-1; D call uncertain. The CDR3 sequence is 13 residues long. Looked up from germline, CDR1 is SGHRS and CDR2 is YFSETQ. Trimming pared 4 bases from V and 1 base from J, leaving 7 bases between. CDR3 loop: CASSGQGTDTQYF. The DNA of the CDR3 is TGCGCCAGCAGCGGGCAGGGCACAGATACGCAGTATTTT.

The rearrangement joins TRBV14 to TRBJ2-7; TRBD1 aligns across 10 bases. CDR1 is SGHDN and CDR2 is FVKESK in the germline V gene. After removal of 5 bases from V and 4 bases from J, the junction contained 8 bases not matched to a gene. This CDR3 has 15 amino acids. The CDR3 DNA sequence: TGTGCCAGCAGCAACCCGGGACAGGGGCTTTACGAGCAGTACTTC. Amino acid sequence: CASSNPGQGLYEQYF.

The chain joins TRBV29-1 to TRBJ2-3; TRBD2 aligns across 11 bases. The CDR3 has 13 amino acids. V was clipped by 1 base and J by 11 bases; unmatched bases: 5. The germline V gene encodes CDR1 SQVTM and CDR2 ANQGSEA. The CDR3 sequence is CSVEGLAGGEQYF. CDR3 in DNA: TGCAGCGTTGAAGGTCTAGCGGGAGGCGAGCAGTATTTT.

The chain links TRBV11-2 to TRBJ2-7, with 8 bases identical to TRBD1. The CDR3 is made up of 14 amino acids. With 3 bases clipped from V and 3 bases from J, the junction kept 4 bases outside the gene matches. CDR1 is SGHAT, CDR2 FQNNGV, per germline. CDR3 nucleotides: TGTGCCAGCAGCTTTCGGACAGGGTTCTACGAGCAGTACTTC. This translates into CASSFRTGFYEQYF.

The chain uses TRBV6-5 and TRBJ2-7; TRBD2 might be the D (5 bases). Trimming cost V 0 bases and J 4 bases, with 13 bases left between them. CDR3 length: 15 residues. The V gene's germline CDR1 is MNHEY and CDR2 SVGAGI. The CDR3 loop is CASSYSTGLGYEQYF. The CDR3 nucleotides read TGTGCCAGCAGTTACTCGACGGGGTTGGGATACGAGCAGTACTTC.

V gene TRBV3-1 (or the pseudogene TRBV3-2) combines with J gene TRBJ2-5, with 7 nucleotides matching TRBD1. V lost 4 bases to trimming and J lost 5 bases; unmatched junction nucleotides: 7. In germline, CDR1 is LGHDT, CDR2 YNNKEL (reference sequence). The length of the CDR3 is 14 residues. DNA for the CDR3: TGTGCCAGCAGCCTCCCAGGGGGACGGGAGACCCAGTACTTC. Its translation: CASSLPGGRETQYF.

This chain joins TRBV30 and TRBJ1-6, with D possibly TRBD1 on 6 matching bases. The CDR3 is made up of 13 amino acids. Germline values: CDR1 GTSNPN, CDR2 SVGIG (reference sequence). V was clipped by 2 bases and J by 10 bases, with 12 bases between them. The CDR3 protein is CAWSTGGGSPLHF. In DNA, the CDR3 is TGTGCCTGGAGTACCGGGGGCGGCTCACCCCTCCACTTT.

The chain employs TRBV7-2 and TRBJ2-1; no reliable D call. The CDR3 totals 11 residues. V was cut by 8 bases and J by 7 bases, with 9 bases left in between. Germline CDR1 is SGHTA and CDR2 is FQGNSA. The CDR3 sequence is CASRSANEQFF. For the CDR3, the DNA is TGTGCCAGCCGTTCGGCGAATGAGCAGTTCTTC.

This rearrangement joins TRBV4-3 to TRBJ2-6; 7 nucleotides match TRBD1. Germline CDR1 and CDR2: LGHNA and YSLEER. V trimming: 0 bases; J trimming: 1 base; junction bases outside the gene matches: 3. The CDR3 spans 17 residues. The CDR3 protein is CASSQEPGQSGANVLTF. CDR3 sequence (DNA): TGCGCCAGCAGCCAAGAACCGGGACAGTCTGGGGCCAACGTCCTGACTTTC.

The CDR3 reads CASSQTGRETSYEQYF. Here the CDR3 DNA reads TGTGCCAGCTCACAAACCGGGAGAGAAACCTCCTACGAGCAGTACTTC. The rearrangement links TRBV18 to TRBJ2-7; tentatively, D is TRBD2 (6 bases). The CDR3 runs to 16 residues. The V gene lost 4 bases and the J gene lost 0 bases, with 16 bases spanning the gap. The germline CDR1 and CDR2 sequences are KGHSH and LQKENI.

This chain connects TRBV2 to TRBJ1-2, with D perhaps matching TRBD1 (6 bases). Trimming pared 4 bases from V and 8 bases from J, leaving 11 bases between. The CDR3 runs to 12 residues. Germline V gene lookup returns CDR1 SNHLY and CDR2 FYNNEI. CDR3 DNA sequence: TGTGCCAGCAGTGTCCGGGGGGCGGGCTACACCTTC. It encodes CASSVRGAGYTF.

V gene TRBV11-2 combines with J gene TRBJ2-5; a weak D match, TRBD2 (6 bases). Trimming pared 5 bases from V and 5 bases from J, leaving 24 bases between. The CDR3 loop spans 17 amino acids. CDR1 and CDR2 from the germline V gene are SGHAT and FQNNGV. CDR3 sequence (DNA): TGTGCCAGCAGCCGCGCGGCAGGACGGACTATGGGGGAGACCCAGTACTTC. This encodes CASSRAAGRTMGETQYF.

The chain combines TRBV24-1 with TRBJ1-6; D possibly corresponds to TRBD1 (5 bases). The CDR3 covers 14 residues. V lost 5 bases and J lost 5, with 9 bases in between. The germline CDR1 and CDR2 sequences are KGHDR and SFDVKD. In DNA form, the CDR3 reads TGTGCCACCAGTGTGGGGCAGAATAATTCACCCCTCCACTTT. This encodes CATSVGQNNSPLHF.

The chain uses TRBV5-1 and TRBJ1-1, with D possibly being TRBD1 (6 bases). The CDR3 contains 13 residues. V dropped 4 bases and J dropped 8 bases, with 15 bases sitting between them. In germline, CDR1 is SGHRS, CDR2 YFSETQ. CDR3 sequence reads: CASSRGTGTEAFF. The CDR3, as DNA: TGCGCCAGCAGCCGTGGAACCGGGACAGAAGCTTTCTTT.

The chain carries TRBV11-3 and TRBJ2-1, with unresolved D. Germline assignment: CDR1 SGHNT and CDR2 YENEEA. V gave up 1 base and J gave up 5 bases, with 15 bases separating them. The CDR3 spans 16 residues. The CDR3 spells CASSLGRNLIDNEQFF. The CDR3 DNA follows: TGTGCCAGCAGCTTAGGGCGGAATTTAATAGACAATGAGCAGTTCTTC.

The genes are TRBV6-5 and TRBJ2-3; possibly TRBD1 or TRBD2 for D (6 bases each). V was clipped by 7 bases and J by 6 bases, with 17 bases between them. Germline V gene data show CDR1 as MNHEY and CDR2 as SVGAGI. The CDR3 has 14 amino acids. CDR3 coding DNA: TGTGCCAGCACCTTAAAGGGGGGCGGCGATACGCAGTATTTT. Protein sequence: CASTLKGGGDTQYF.

The chain has TRBV9 and TRBJ1-1; 9 nucleotides match TRBD1. The V segment lost 1 base and the J segment 0 bases; nucleotides outside the gene matches: 4. There are 16 residues in the CDR3. Germline V gene lookup returns CDR1 SGDLS and CDR2 YYNGEE. CDR3 in amino acids: CASSVRDRALNTEAFF. The CDR3 nucleotides are TGTGCCAGCAGCGTACGGGACAGGGCTTTGAACACTGAAGCTTTCTTT.

V and J are TRBV5-8 and TRBJ1-5; D might be TRBD1 (6 bases). Germline CDR1 and CDR2: SGHTS and YDEGEE. The V and J ends lost 1 base and 3 bases respectively, with 20 bases between them. The CDR3 runs 18 residues. CDR3 in DNA: TGTGCCAGCAGCTTGAACAGGGAGAGAGTAGGGGACAATCAGCCCCAGCATTTT. This gives the protein CASSLNRERVGDNQPQHF.

The chain uses TRBV27 and TRBJ2-3; 14 positions agree with TRBD2. V lost 5 bases to trimming and J lost 3 bases; unmatched junction nucleotides: 4. This CDR3 spans 16 amino acids. Per germline, CDR1 MNHEY and CDR2 SMNVEV (reference sequence). CDR3 amino acids: CASSPRLAGGTDTQYF. DNA for the CDR3: TGTGCCAGCAGTCCAAGACTAGCGGGAGGGACAGATACGCAGTATTTT.

The chain links TRBV2 to TRBJ1-1; D unresolved. V shed 6 bases and J shed 3 bases, with 23 bases lying between them. The CDR3 length is 17 residues. CDR1 and CDR2 from the germline V gene are SNHLY and FYNNEI. The CDR3 DNA sequence: TGTGCCAGCAGGCCAGGTAGTGGCCGGCGAAGGGACACTGAAGCTTTCTTT. It is translated as CASRPGSGRRRDTEAFF. Drawing the rest from reference TRBV2 and TRBJ1-1, the complete variable domain is EPEVTQTPSHQVTQMGQEVILRCVPISNHLYFYWYRQILGQKVEFLVSFYNNEISEKSEIFDDQFSVERPDGSNFTLKIRSTKLEDSAMYFCASRPGSGRRRDTEAFFGQGTRLTVV.

The chain employs TRBV27 and TRBJ2-4, with 8 bases that match TRBD1. The CDR3 has 18 residues. V gave up 7 bases and J gave up 0 bases; unmatched junction bases: 14. The germline gives CDR1 MNHEY, CDR2 SMNVEV (reference sequence). In DNA, the CDR3 is TGTGCCAGCATCACCCGACGGACAGGGCGGTTAGCCAAAAACATTCAGTACTTC. It is translated as CASITRRTGRLAKNIQYF.

The V call is TRBV30, the J call TRBJ1-2; D is ambiguous. The germline CDR1 and CDR2 sequences are GTSNPN and SVGIG (reference sequence). V was clipped by 4 bases and J by 4 bases, with 13 bases between them. This CDR3 region has 13 residues. The CDR3 spells CAWTPGQIYGYTF. Here the CDR3 DNA reads TGTGCCTGGACCCCCGGGCAGATCTATGGCTACACCTTC.

The CDR3 DNA sequence: TGTGCCAGCAGCTCTCAGCTAAACACTGAAGCTTTCTTT. Protein: CASSSQLNTEAFF. J is TRBJ1-1 and V is TRBV11-2; no firm D call. The V gene's germline CDR1 is SGHAT and CDR2 FQNNGV. The CDR3 spans 13 residues. V gave up 4 bases and J gave up 2 bases, with 8 bases separating them.